A selection of T cell receptor beta chains follows, all from one sample in a study of lymphopenia after photon versus proton radiotherapy. This table comes from immunoSEQ multiplex PCR, and its TCRdb copy is limited to in-frame clones, with some not included. Of over 50,000 clones in the sample, approximately 86% were seen once. The specimen was peripheral blood, collected from a patient treated with photon-based radiotherapy. Receptor source: a man aged 40-49 years with gastric cancer. CDR3s leave out the opening cysteine and the closing phenylalanine or tryptophan. Each record gives: J gene, V gene, CDR3 protein.

j_gene: TRBJ1-2; v_gene: TRBV2; CDR3aa: ASSDFGPPETYGYT
j_gene: TRBJ1-1; v_gene: TRBV4-1; CDR3aa: ASSLSANTEAF
j_gene: TRBJ1-1; v_gene: TRBV10-3; CDR3aa: AIGRGTEAF
j_gene: TRBJ2-4; v_gene: TRBV10-3; CDR3aa: AIRPDGGRTKNIQY
j_gene: TRBJ1-5; v_gene: TRBV4-3; CDR3aa: ASSQVLQQPQH
j_gene: TRBJ1-5; v_gene: TRBV6-5; CDR3aa: ASSYSLPGAHQPQH
j_gene: TRBJ2-1; v_gene: TRBV4-1; CDR3aa: ASSQFDNEQF
j_gene: TRBJ2-7; v_gene: TRBV25-1; CDR3aa: ASSEDRDVWY
j_gene: TRBJ1-1; v_gene: TRBV28; CDR3aa: ASSTVTEAF
j_gene: TRBJ1-4; v_gene: TRBV11-2; CDR3aa: ASSRDRVNEKLF
j_gene: TRBJ1-1; v_gene: TRBV4-1; CDR3aa: ASSQESGGLTTKDTEAF
j_gene: TRBJ1-1; v_gene: TRBV5-1; CDR3aa: ASSLGPTNTEAF
j_gene: TRBJ1-2; v_gene: TRBV6-5; CDR3aa: ASSYSQGKGYT
j_gene: TRBJ1-2; v_gene: TRBV4-3; CDR3aa: ASSQEISANYGYT
j_gene: TRBJ1-1; v_gene: TRBV11-3; CDR3aa: ASSLGFRGQRMNTEAF
j_gene: TRBJ2-6; v_gene: TRBV2; CDR3aa: ASSEGHEGPGANVLT
j_gene: TRBJ2-5; v_gene: TRBV5-4; CDR3aa: ASSPGTGGGETQY
j_gene: TRBJ1-6; v_gene: TRBV6-1; CDR3aa: ASCQEDNSPLH
j_gene: TRBJ1-4; v_gene: TRBV5-1; CDR3aa: ASSQGGTDEKLF
j_gene: TRBJ1-1; v_gene: TRBV30; CDR3aa: AWTPGFRPNTEAF
j_gene: TRBJ2-2; v_gene: TRBV5-1; CDR3aa: ASRPDSLTGELF
j_gene: TRBJ1-6; v_gene: TRBV19; CDR3aa: ASSGQGESPLH
j_gene: TRBJ2-1; v_gene: TRBV10-3; CDR3aa: ASLGDRERAYNEQF
j_gene: TRBJ1-4; v_gene: TRBV9; CDR3aa: ASTRGGADEKLF
j_gene: TRBJ1-5; v_gene: TRBV19; CDR3aa: ASSIGPNQPQH
j_gene: TRBJ1-2; v_gene: TRBV5-1; CDR3aa: ASSSAPNYGYT
j_gene: TRBJ1-1; v_gene: TRBV6-1; CDR3aa: ASSESKAF
j_gene: TRBJ1-6; v_gene: TRBV21-1; CDR3aa: ASSVGGIRSPLH
j_gene: TRBJ1-1; v_gene: TRBV5-6; CDR3aa: ASSLGSWVRMNTEAF
j_gene: TRBJ2-3; v_gene: TRBV7-2; CDR3aa: ASSLAVPSTDTQY
j_gene: TRBJ1-3; v_gene: TRBV6-1; CDR3aa: ASSYGNTIY
j_gene: TRBJ2-1; v_gene: TRBV7-2; CDR3aa: ASSLTLAGGNNEQF
j_gene: TRBJ1-2; v_gene: TRBV6-5; CDR3aa: ASSPTTGEYGYT
j_gene: TRBJ2-2; v_gene: TRBV5-5; CDR3aa: ASSVQGVNTGELF
j_gene: TRBJ1-6; v_gene: TRBV9; CDR3aa: ASSEDPYNSPLH
j_gene: TRBJ2-7; v_gene: TRBV4-1; CDR3aa: ASSNTRVGFTYEQY
j_gene: TRBJ2-4; v_gene: TRBV2; CDR3aa: ASRDGTGGGMAKNIQY
j_gene: TRBJ2-1; v_gene: TRBV10-3; CDR3aa: AISAYSGSSYNEQF